What follows are 14 T cell receptor beta chains derived from one specimen sequenced in a study of shared clonotypes between healthy human individuals. Method: immunoSEQ multiplex PCR; TCRdb's copy keeps in-frame clones and lacks some. The sample lists over 700,000 clones; over 60% were seen once. The source material was memory CD4+ T cells sorted from blood. Subset denoted: CD45RA-negative fraction. Receptors originate from a young woman in good health.

The CDR3 spells CASRIAAGASTGELFF. CDR3 in DNA: TGTGCCAGTCGAATCGCGGCGGGAGCATCCACCGGGGAGCTGTTTTTT. V is TRBV18 and J is TRBJ2-2; 7 bases fit TRBD2. Germline CDR1 is KGHSH and CDR2 is LQKENI. Trimming took 9 bases from V and 4 from J; bases not matched to a gene: 14. The CDR3 is made up of 16 amino acids. Variable domain in full (rest from reference TRBV18 and TRBJ2-2): NAGVMQNPRHLVRRRGQEARLRCSPMKGHSHVYWYRQLPEEGLKFMVYLQKENIIDESGMPKERFSAEFPKEGPSILRIQQVVRGDSAAYFCASRIAAGASTGELFFGEGSRLTVL.

The chain couples TRBV5-1 to TRBJ1-1; a weak D match, TRBD1 (5 bases). V dropped 1 base and J dropped 3 bases, with 13 bases sitting between them. This CDR3 has 15 residues. CDR1 SGHRS and CDR2 YFSETQ come from the germline V gene. CDR3: CASSLFAGLDTEAFF. As DNA, the CDR3 is TGCGCCAGCAGCTTGTTTGCAGGGCTGGACACTGAAGCTTTCTTT.

The gene calls are TRBV7-3 and TRBJ1-1, with D hard to call. With 2 bases removed from V and 6 bases from J, the gap between germline ends came to 10 bases. This CDR3 comprises 13 residues. From germline, CDR1 is SGHTA and CDR2 FQGTGA. This CDR3 is CASSLVPLAEAFF. DNA of the CDR3: TGTGCCAGCAGCTTAGTACCCCTCGCTGAAGCTTTCTTT.

The CDR3 DNA is TGCGCCAGCAGCCAAGTTAGGTTGACCGCTAGCTCCTACGAGCAGTACTTC. It yields the protein CASSQVRLTASSYEQYF. This rearrangement joins TRBV4-1 to TRBJ2-7; D gene uncertain. Germline lookup yields CDR1 MGHRA and CDR2 YSYEKL. This CDR3 comprises 17 residues. V dropped 1 base and J dropped 0 bases, with 16 bases sitting between them.

As to this clone: In the same sample, other DNA sequences code for this CDR3. The chain combines TRBV18 with TRBJ2-1; D is ambiguous. V was cut by 1 base and J by 4 bases, with 11 bases left in between. Germline-derived CDR1 and CDR2 are KGHSH and LQKENI. The CDR3 is 15 residues long. CDR3 protein: CASSPRSSSYNEQFF. The DNA of the CDR3 is TGTGCCAGCTCACCACGTTCTAGTTCTTACAATGAGCAGTTCTTC. The full variable domain, its missing parts supplied by reference TRBV18 and TRBJ2-1, is NAGVMQNPRHLVRRRGQEARLRCSPMKGHSHVYWYRQLPEEGLKFMVYLQKENIIDESGMPKERFSAEFPKEGPSILRIQQVVRGDSAAYFCASSPRSSSYNEQFFGPGTRLTVL.

This clone was recorded many times. The V gene is TRBV11-2, the J gene TRBJ2-7, with no clear D. Per the germline V gene, CDR1 is SGHAT and CDR2 is FQNNGV. The CDR3 consists of 16 residues. V gave up 1 base and J gave up 7 bases, with 20 bases separating them. The CDR3 bases are TGTGCCAGCAGCTTAGTACCATCCGGTATGTCTACTGAGCAGTACTTC. Protein sequence: CASSLVPSGMSTEQYF.

A word on this clone: This may stem from a read error, because a much larger clone lies one nucleotide away. The sample carries other DNA sequences with the same CDR3. The CDR3 bases are TGTGCCAGCAGCCAAGATGGGACAGGCCGGTCCTACGAGCAGTACTTC. Its protein product is CASSQDGTGRSYEQYF. V usage is TRBV14 and J usage is TRBJ2-7; 8 bases are a match to TRBD1. V shed 0 bases and J 1 base; nucleotides not matched to a gene: 5. Germline V CDR1 and CDR2: SGHDN, FVKESK. The CDR3 consists of 16 residues.

The chain links TRBV5-1 to TRBJ2-2, with a weak D call TRBD2 (7 bases). Looked up from germline, CDR1 is SGHRS and CDR2 is YFSETQ. The V end was cut by 0 bases, the J end by 6 bases, with 12 bases between. The length of the CDR3 is 15 residues. CDR3 amino acids: CASSLEGGTPGELFF. The CDR3 DNA reads as TGCGCCAGCAGCTTGGAGGGGGGGACTCCCGGGGAGCTGTTTTTT. The full variable domain, rest sourced from reference TRBV5-1 and TRBJ2-2, is KAGVTQTPRYLIKTRGQQVTLSCSPISGHRSVSWYQQTPGQGLQFLFEYFSETQRNKGNFPGRFSGRQFSNSRSEMNVSTLELGDSALYLCASSLEGGTPGELFFGEGSRLTVL.

The chain has TRBV7-2 and TRBJ2-1; possibly TRBD1 or TRBD2 for D (6 bases each). The germline V gene has CDR1 SGHTA and CDR2 FQGNSA. CDR3 length equals 14 residues. The germline V and J ends were trimmed by 2 bases and 10 bases, with 15 bases remaining between them. This CDR3 is CASSLQRGAGEQFF. CDR3 in DNA: TGTGCCAGCAGCTTACAGAGGGGGGCGGGGGAGCAGTTCTTC.

The chain is built from TRBV29-1 and TRBJ2-3, with 8 nucleotides matching TRBD2. The CDR3 has 15 residues. The V gene end was trimmed by 4 bases and the J gene end by 2 bases; junction bases not matched to a gene: 8. Germline V CDR1 and CDR2: SQVTM, ANQGSEA. The CDR3 protein is CSVVLAGPFTDTQYF. Written as DNA, the CDR3 is TGCAGCGTTGTCCTAGCGGGTCCTTTCACAGATACGCAGTATTTT.

The rearrangement links TRBV27 to TRBJ1-4, with D unclear. Germline values: CDR1 MNHEY, CDR2 SMNVEV (reference sequence). The V end was cut by 4 bases, the J end by 8 bases, with 14 bases between. The CDR3 length is 14 residues. CDR3 region: CASSWSGRGEKLFF. The CDR3 DNA reads TGTGCCAGCAGTTGGAGCGGCCGTGGGGAAAAACTGTTTTTT.

The chain has TRBV5-1 and TRBJ2-7, with unresolved D. This CDR3 comprises 14 residues. Germline CDR1 and CDR2: SGHRS and YFSETQ. V was cut by 10 bases and J by 0 bases, with 17 bases left in between. In nucleotides, the CDR3 is TGCGCCCCAGTACGAGCCCGGAGCTCCTACGAGCAGTACTTC. Translating it yields CAPVRARSSYEQYF.

This clone was seen many times. The chain uses TRBV7-9 and TRBJ2-3, with TRBD2 identical over 8 bases. CDR1 is SEHNR and CDR2 is FQNEAQ in the germline V gene (reference sequence). The J segment lost 1 base and the V segment lost 0 bases, leaving 3 bases of the junction unmatched. This CDR3 contains 16 residues. The CDR3 loop is CASSLARREGTDTQYF. The CDR3 nucleotides are TGTGCCAGCAGCTTAGCGAGGCGGGAGGGCACAGATACGCAGTATTTT.

This chain connects TRBV28 to TRBJ2-7; D perhaps matches TRBD1 (5 bases). V dropped 7 bases and J dropped 3 bases, with 10 bases sitting between them. This CDR3 has 12 residues. CDR1 and CDR2 from the germline V gene are MDHEN and SYDVKM. CDR3: CASISQGYEQYF. In DNA form, the CDR3 reads TGTGCCAGCATCTCGCAGGGCTACGAGCAGTACTTC.